The 11 T cell receptor beta chains below all came from one sample that was sequenced in a study of OX40 agonist ivuxolimab in advanced cancers. Sequenced by immunoSEQ multiplex PCR; TCRdb stores in-frame clones only, minus some. The repertoire consists of tens of thousands of clones, with 88% occurring once and the leading ten covering approximately 6.6%. The material sequenced was CD4+ or CD8+ T cells sorted from blood, taken in a trial of the OX40 agonist ivuxolimab. These receptors were collected from an adult with an advanced solid tumor such as melanoma, head and neck, liver or kidney cancer.

This clone is a singleton in its sample. This rearrangement joins TRBV27 to TRBJ2-5; TRBD1 matches at 9 bases. V lost 5 bases and J lost 4; bases outside the gene matches: 8. Germline V gene lookup returns CDR1 MNHEY and CDR2 SMNVEV (reference sequence). CDR3 size: 15 residues. CDR3 residues: CASSGRDREGETQYF. CDR3 coding DNA: TGTGCCAGCAGTGGCCGGGACAGGGAGGGAGAGACCCAGTACTTC.

The chain is built from TRBV19 and TRBJ2-5; D is perhaps TRBD2 (6 bases). The germline V gene has CDR1 LNHDA and CDR2 SQIVND (reference sequence). The V end was cut by 1 base, the J end by 5 bases, with 14 bases between. This CDR3 spans 15 amino acids. The CDR3 nucleotides read TGTGCCAGTAGTATAGGGAGGGGTTCTAAGGAGACCCAGTACTTC. This sequence encodes CASSIGRGSKETQYF.

This rearrangement joins TRBV4-2 to TRBJ2-3; 7 bases line up with TRBD1. V gave up 0 bases and J gave up 2 bases; unmatched junction bases: 8. The CDR3 spans 17 residues. In germline, CDR1 is LGHNA, CDR2 YNFKEQ. The CDR3 DNA sequence: TGTGCCAGCAGCCAAGAGGCCACAGGGGCCCTCACAGATACGCAGTATTTT. Protein: CASSQEATGALTDTQYF.

The gene calls are TRBV11-2 and TRBJ2-2, with TRBD2 as a possible D gene (6 bases). The V gene lost 2 bases and the J gene lost 2 bases, with 12 bases spanning the gap. This CDR3 comprises 16 residues. Germline V CDR1 and CDR2: SGHAT, FQNNGV. The CDR3 DNA sequence: TGTGCCAGCAGCTTAAAATCGGGACTCAACACCGGGGAGCTGTTTTTT. As protein: CASSLKSGLNTGELFF.

This clone has only a few counts. The J gene is TRBJ2-4, the V gene TRBV19; 9 nucleotides agree with TRBD1. The germline V gene encodes CDR1 LNHDA and CDR2 SQIVND (reference sequence). V dropped 3 bases and J dropped 6; count of bases not matched to a gene: 6. The CDR3 is 15 residues long. In nucleotides, the CDR3 is TGTGCCAGTAGTATCGGTGGGACAGGGTTAAACATTCAGTACTTC. Encoded protein: CASSIGGTGLNIQYF.

The chain couples TRBV7-6 to TRBJ2-7; D is unresolved. The V and J ends lost 1 base and 9 bases respectively, with 16 bases between them. Looked up from germline, CDR1 is SGHVS and CDR2 is FNYEAQ. There are 14 residues in the CDR3. The CDR3: CASSLGPTPTRQYF. The CDR3 region has the DNA TGTGCCAGCAGCTTAGGCCCCACCCCTACCAGGCAGTACTTC.

This chain links TRBV5-4 with TRBJ1-6; no clear D. Per the germline V gene, CDR1 is SGHNT and CDR2 is YYREEE (reference sequence). The CDR3 is made up of 15 amino acids. Deletions cut 0 bases from V and 3 bases from J, with 7 bases between. CDR3 nucleotide sequence: TGTGCCAGCAGCTTGGATCAGAGCTATAATTCACCCCTCCACTTT. Amino acid sequence: CASSLDQSYNSPLHF.

The chain couples TRBV28 to TRBJ2-4; a possible D gene is TRBD2 (7 bases). This CDR3 comprises 15 residues. V shed 5 bases and J shed 1 base, with 12 bases lying between them. Germline-derived CDR1 and CDR2 are MDHEN and SYDVKM. CDR3 coding DNA: TGTGCCAGCAGTCACGGGGGGCTCGCCAAAAACATTCAGTACTTC. This translates into CASSHGGLAKNIQYF.

Within the sample, this clone is medium-sized (0.01 to 0.1%). Germline and junction disagree at one end, which may indicate a read error. The CDR3 sequence is CASSQTSAEKYF. The CDR3 nucleotides are TGCGCCAGCAGCCAAACTAGCGCCGAGAAGTACTTC. This sequence joins TRBV5-1 and TRBJ2-7; TRBD2 agrees at 7 bases. CDR3 length: 12 amino acids. Per germline, CDR1 SGHRS and CDR2 YFSETQ. Filled out from reference TRBV5-1 and TRBJ2-7, the complete variable domain reads KAGVTQTPRYLIKTRGQQVTLSCSPISGHRSVSWYQQTPGQGLQFLFEYFSETQRNKGNFPGRFSGRQFSNSRSEMNVSTLELGDSALYLCASSQTSAEKYFGPGTRLTVT.

The chain recombines TRBV2 with TRBJ1-5; D remains ambiguous. V lost 2 bases, J lost 1 base, and 3 bases lay in between. The germline CDR1 and CDR2 sequences are SNHLY and FYNNEI. The length of the CDR3 is 13 residues. DNA of the CDR3: TGTGCCAGCAGTGAATGGAGCAATCAGCCCCAGCATTTT. Translated: CASSEWSNQPQHF.

The chain combines TRBV6-5 with TRBJ2-3; weak D call: TRBD1 (5 bases). The CDR3 spans 15 residues. V shed 0 bases and J shed 4 bases, with 11 bases lying between them. The germline V gene encodes CDR1 MNHEY and CDR2 SVGAGI. The CDR3 nucleotides read TGTGCCAGCAGTTACTCACAGGTGGGCCCAGATACGCAGTATTTT. It encodes CASSYSQVGPDTQYF.